The 24 T cell receptor beta chains reported below all come from one sample, sequenced in a study of blood T cell repertoires in COVID-19. Profiling relied on immunoSEQ multiplex PCR, and the TCRdb table lists in-frame clones only, not all of them. The table includes about 89,000 clones, 87% detected once. Material: peripheral blood. Receptor source: a male donor with acute or convalescent COVID-19.

This clone appeared a few times. This chain links TRBV7-6 with TRBJ1-2; perhaps TRBD1 as D (5 bases). Germline V gives CDR1 SGHVS, CDR2 FNYEAQ. The CDR3 runs 14 residues. The V gene lost 5 bases and the J gene lost 8 bases, with 18 bases spanning the gap. In DNA form, the CDR3 reads TGTGCCAGCAGCGACGGGACTTCAACTGCGGGCTACACCTTC. Amino acids: CASSDGTSTAGYTF.

The chain has TRBV5-1 and TRBJ2-2, with 7 bases aligning to TRBD1. V trimming: 4 bases; J trimming: 2 bases; junction bases outside the gene matches: 5. The CDR3 is made up of 15 amino acids. Germline V CDR1 and CDR2: SGHRS, YFSETQ. The CDR3 reads CASSIRDSNTGELFF. DNA of the CDR3: TGCGCCAGCAGCATCCGGGACAGCAACACCGGGGAGCTGTTTTTT.

The chain has TRBV7-9 and TRBJ2-3; perhaps TRBD1 as D (5 bases). The CDR3 length is 15 residues. Between the trimmed V and J ends, which lost 2 bases and 6 bases, there was a span of 15 bases. Germline V lookup: CDR1 SEHNR, CDR2 FQNEAQ (reference sequence). In DNA, the CDR3 is TGTGCCAGCAGCTTACAACTCCCAGGGAAGGATACGCAGTATTTT. Translation gives CASSLQLPGKDTQYF.

CDR3 coding DNA: TGTGCCAGCGCGGGGGATACAAGGTTTGAAGCTTTCTTT. Its protein product is CASAGDTRFEAFF. The genes are TRBV2 and TRBJ1-1; a weak D match, TRBD1 (5 bases). This CDR3 comprises 13 residues. Germline CDR1 is SNHLY and CDR2 is FYNNEI. Trimming stripped 8 bases from V and 7 bases from J, with 17 bases between.

The CDR3 is CASNNAGGGKGYTF. The CDR3 bases are TGTGCCAGCAACAACGCGGGAGGGGGTAAAGGCTACACCTTC. The gene calls are TRBV3-1 (or the pseudogene TRBV3-2) and TRBJ1-2; D possibly corresponds to TRBD1 (6 bases). This CDR3 has 14 amino acids. Germline V gene data show CDR1 as LGHDT and CDR2 as YNNKEL (reference sequence). The V and J ends lost 7 bases and 8 bases respectively, with 20 bases between them.

The V gene is TRBV7-6, the J gene TRBJ1-1; 12 positions agree with TRBD1. The CDR3 totals 17 residues. V shed 5 bases, J shed 4 bases, and the junction held 11 bases outside the gene matches. In germline, CDR1 is SGHVS, CDR2 FNYEAQ. CDR3 sequence: CASSPGQGAAGSTEAFF. CDR3 bases: TGTGCCAGCAGCCCGGGACAGGGGGCTGCTGGAAGCACTGAAGCTTTCTTT.

CDR3 residues: CASSPAAGAYEQYF. CDR3 nucleotide sequence: TGTGCCAGCAGCCCTGCTGCAGGGGCCTACGAGCAGTACTTC. The chain couples TRBV7-9 to TRBJ2-7; possibly TRBD1 for D (6 bases). Germline V gene sequence: CDR1 SEHNR, CDR2 FQNEAQ (reference sequence). CDR3 length: 14 residues. V lost 5 bases to trimming and J lost 2 bases, with 13 bases between them.

The genes are TRBV6-1 and TRBJ1-3, with D hard to call. The CDR3 covers 15 residues. V was clipped by 0 bases and J by 2 bases, with 8 bases between them. Germline CDR1 MNHNS, CDR2 SASEGT. CDR3 amino acids: CASSEADTPGNTIYF. CDR3 sequence (DNA): TGTGCCAGCAGTGAAGCCGACACTCCTGGAAACACCATATATTTT.

The chain links TRBV6-2 or TRBV6-3 to TRBJ1-6, with 8 bases aligning to TRBD1. This CDR3 is built from 19 residues. V was pared by 6 bases and J by 7 bases, with 20 bases of the junction left unmatched. Looked up from germline, CDR1 is MNHEY and CDR2 is SVGEGT. The CDR3 region has the DNA TGTGCCAGCAGCCCTGGGGGCAGGGGGCGCGGAAAATCAAATTCACCCCTCCACTTT. Translated, it gives CASSPGGRGRGKSNSPLHF.

The chain employs TRBV19 and TRBJ1-1; D gene unclear. Germline loops: CDR1 LNHDA, CDR2 SQIVND (reference sequence). Trimming left V 7 bases short and J 4 bases short, with 16 bases between. The CDR3 runs 14 residues. This CDR3 reads CASKGGGSGTEAFF. CDR3 bases: TGTGCCAGTAAAGGCGGCGGTTCGGGCACTGAAGCTTTCTTT.

The chain recombines TRBV11-2 with TRBJ2-1; D is possibly TRBD2 (7 bases). The V and J ends lost 1 base and 5 bases respectively, with 18 bases between them. The length of the CDR3 is 17 residues. CDR1 is SGHAT and CDR2 is FQNNGV in the germline V gene. The CDR3 protein is CASSLGRGGRGDNEQFF. The DNA of the CDR3 is TGTGCCAGCAGCTTAGGAAGGGGGGGCCGAGGCGACAATGAGCAGTTCTTC.

The chain recombines TRBV14 with TRBJ1-1, with D hard to call. Germline CDR1 is SGHDN and CDR2 is FVKESK. The V end lost 1 base, the J end lost 1 base, and 10 bases lay between the germline ends. This CDR3 is 15 amino acids long. The CDR3 nucleotides are TGTGCCAGCAGCCAAGCCCCCACATCGAACACTGAAGCTTTCTTT. Translating gives CASSQAPTSNTEAFF. Full variable domain (outside the CDR3, taken from reference TRBV14 and TRBJ1-1): EAGVTQFPSHSVIEKGQTVTLRCDPISGHDNLYWYRRVMGKEIKFLLHFVKESKQDESGMPNNRFLAERTGGTYSTLKVQPAELEDSGVYFCASSQAPTSNTEAFFGQGTRLTVV.

The rearrangement joins TRBV27 to TRBJ1-5; D not resolved. This CDR3 has 17 residues. Trimming cost V 5 bases and J 1 base, with 18 bases left between them. Germline V gives CDR1 MNHEY, CDR2 SMNVEV (reference sequence). The CDR3 coding sequence is TGTGCCAGCAGTCGGCGGCAGCTCCTTAGGAGCAATCAGCCCCAGCATTTT. This translates into CASSRRQLLRSNQPQHF.

This sequence joins TRBV6-5 and TRBJ1-5, with 11 bases that match TRBD1. The CDR3 has 15 amino acids. Germline CDR1 MNHEY, CDR2 SVGAGI. With 7 bases clipped from V and 6 bases from J, the junction kept 8 bases outside the gene matches. The CDR3 sequence is CASTPGTGGLQPQHF. CDR3 DNA: TGTGCCAGCACACCCGGGACAGGGGGACTTCAGCCCCAGCATTTT.

This clone was observed a handful of times. The chain uses TRBV5-1 and TRBJ1-6; 8 bases map to TRBD1. Germline V CDR1 and CDR2: SGHRS, YFSETQ. The length of the CDR3 is 15 residues. Trimming cost V 4 bases and J 9 bases; bases outside gene matches: 9. CDR3 residues: CASSPTGEEGSPLHF. The DNA for the CDR3 is TGCGCCAGCAGCCCGACAGGGGAAGAAGGTTCACCCCTCCACTTT.

This clone was seen a single time. The chain couples TRBV28 to TRBJ2-7, with 7 bases matching TRBD2. This CDR3 is built from 15 residues. The V segment lost 7 bases and the J segment 2 bases; nucleotides outside the gene matches: 11. The V gene's germline CDR1 is MDHEN and CDR2 SYDVKM. CDR3 residues: CASINPTSAAYEQYF. The CDR3 nucleotides are TGTGCCAGCATCAACCCCACTAGCGCTGCCTACGAGCAGTACTTC.

The chain carries TRBV12-3 or TRBV12-4 and TRBJ2-7, with unresolved D. The CDR3 is 13 amino acids. V was trimmed by 3 bases and J by 7 bases, leaving 13 bases between them. The CDR3 protein is CASSLGRPWEQYF. The CDR3 DNA reads TGTGCCAGCAGTTTGGGCAGGCCGTGGGAGCAGTACTTC.

This clone was detected only a few times. The chain has TRBV6-6 and TRBJ1-1; TRBD1 matches 9 bases. This CDR3 has 16 amino acids. J gave up 0 bases and V 6 bases, and 8 bases lay outside the gene matches. Per the germline V gene, CDR1 is MNHNY and CDR2 is SVGAGI (reference sequence). CDR3 sequence (DNA): TGTGCCAGCAGCGCTGGGACAGGGTCCATGAACACTGAAGCTTTCTTT. Its protein is CASSAGTGSMNTEAFF.

The chain has TRBV9 and TRBJ2-5; tentatively, D is TRBD1 (6 bases). The germline V gene has CDR1 SGDLS and CDR2 YYNGEE. The CDR3 is made up of 16 amino acids. The V end was cut by 0 bases, the J end by 2 bases, with 14 bases between. CDR3 DNA sequence: TGTGCCAGCAGCGTAGCTAGTGGAAGGGGGCAAGAGACCCAGTACTTC. Translating gives CASSVASGRGQETQYF. The full variable domain, completed using reference TRBV9 and TRBJ2-5, is DSGVTQTPKHLITATGQRVTLRCSPRSGDLSVYWYQQSLDQGLQFLIQYYNGEERAKGNILERFSAQQFPDLHSELNLSSLELGDSALYFCASSVASGRGQETQYFGPGTRLLVL.

V gene TRBV6-6 combines with J gene TRBJ2-3, with TRBD2 matching 12 bases. Germline CDR1 and CDR2: MNHNY and SVGAGI (reference sequence). This CDR3 is 16 amino acids long. V was pared by 8 bases and J by 2 bases, with 8 bases of the junction left unmatched. The CDR3 sequence: CASRLAGGPNTDTQYF. The CDR3 DNA sequence: TGTGCCAGCCGGCTAGCGGGGGGGCCAAACACAGATACGCAGTATTTT.

The chain joins TRBV7-3 to TRBJ1-6; TRBD1 is a possible D gene (5 bases). CDR3 size: 13 residues. CDR1 and CDR2 (germline): SGHTA, FQGTGA. V lost 5 bases to trimming and J lost 7 bases, with 9 bases between them. The CDR3 is CASSQGINSPLHF. CDR3 DNA sequence: TGTGCCAGCAGCCAGGGTATAAATTCACCCCTCCACTTT.

This chain links TRBV3-1 (or the pseudogene TRBV3-2) with TRBJ2-7; the D gene is possibly TRBD1 (6 bases). Trimming left V 0 bases short and J 2 bases short, with 14 bases between. CDR3 length: 16 residues. Germline CDR1 and CDR2: LGHDT and YNNKEL (reference sequence). CDR3 in DNA: TGTGCCAGCAGCCAAGATTTCGACAGGCCTACCTACGAGCAGTACTTC. As protein: CASSQDFDRPTYEQYF.

This sequence joins TRBV3-1 (or the pseudogene TRBV3-2) and TRBJ1-4; TRBD1 matches at 9 bases. J was trimmed by 7 bases and V by 1 base; bases with no gene match: 7. CDR1 and CDR2 (germline): LGHDT, YNNKEL (reference sequence). The CDR3 extends over 16 amino acids. The CDR3 reads CASSQGVQGAGEKLFF. CDR3 in DNA: TGTGCCAGCAGCCAAGGAGTACAGGGGGCGGGTGAAAAACTGTTTTTT.

This rearrangement joins TRBV19 to TRBJ1-5; TRBD1 matches 7 bases. CDR1 is LNHDA, CDR2 SQIVND, per germline (reference sequence). This CDR3 has 18 amino acids. The ends lost 0 bases at V and 7 bases at J; junction bases unmatched: 15. The DNA of the CDR3 is TGTGCCAGTAGTATAGAACCCGAACCCACACACAGGGGCCAGCCCCAGCATTTT. It codes for CASSIEPEPTHRGQPQHF.